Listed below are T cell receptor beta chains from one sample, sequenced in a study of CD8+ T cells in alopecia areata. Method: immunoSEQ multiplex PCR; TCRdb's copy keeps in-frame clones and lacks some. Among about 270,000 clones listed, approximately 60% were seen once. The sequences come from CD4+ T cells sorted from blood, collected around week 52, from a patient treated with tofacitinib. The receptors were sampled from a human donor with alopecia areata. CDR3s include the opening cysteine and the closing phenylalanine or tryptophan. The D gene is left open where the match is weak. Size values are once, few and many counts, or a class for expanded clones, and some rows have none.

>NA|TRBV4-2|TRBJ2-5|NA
CASSPDPTPVVETQYF
TGTGCCAGCAGCCCTGACCCAACCCCGGTGGTAGAGACCCAGTACTTC
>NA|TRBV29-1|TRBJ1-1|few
CSVEANTEAFF
TGCAGCGTTGAGGCGAACACTGAAGCTTTCTTT
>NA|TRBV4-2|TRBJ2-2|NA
CASSQGSGRASTGELFF
TGTGCCAGCAGCCAAGGGTCGGGTAGGGCGAGCACCGGGGAGCTGTTTTTT
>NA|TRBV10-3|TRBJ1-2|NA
CAISGGDGYGYTF
TGTGCCATCAGCGGAGGAGACGGCTATGGCTACACCTTC
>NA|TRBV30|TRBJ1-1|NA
CAWRQGTVTEAFF
TGTGCCTGGAGGCAGGGGACGGTCACTGAAGCTTTCTTT
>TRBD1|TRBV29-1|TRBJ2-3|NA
CSVARGTGVADTQYF
TGCAGCGTTGCGAGGGGGACAGGGGTGGCGGATACGCAGTATTTT
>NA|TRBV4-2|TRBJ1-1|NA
CASSQDQTANTEAFF
TGTGCCAGCAGCCAAGACCAGACAGCGAACACTGAAGCTTTCTTT
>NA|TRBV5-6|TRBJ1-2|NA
CASSLLQTRIYGYTF
TGTGCCAGCAGCTTGTTACAGACTAGGATATATGGCTACACCTTC
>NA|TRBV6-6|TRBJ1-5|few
CASTGVGAQPQHF
TGTGCCAGCACGGGTGTGGGGGCTCAGCCCCAGCATTTT
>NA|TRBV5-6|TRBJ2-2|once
CASSNDRRHTGELFF
TGTGCCAGCAGTAATGACAGGCGGCACACCGGGGAGCTGTTTTTT
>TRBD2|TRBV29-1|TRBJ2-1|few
CSVVGSGGIQFF
TGCAGCGTTGTCGGTAGCGGGGGGATCCAGTTCTTC
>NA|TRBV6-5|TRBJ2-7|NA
CASSSSVNEQYF
TGTGCCAGCAGTTCCTCCGTGAACGAGCAGTACTTC
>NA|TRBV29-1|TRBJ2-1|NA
CSVDVLSTGVGNNEQFF
TGCAGCGTTGATGTCCTATCAACGGGGGTGGGTAACAATGAGCAGTTCTTC
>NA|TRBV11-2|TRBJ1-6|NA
CASSLVKMPYF
TGTGCCAGCAGCTTAGTCAAAATGCCCTATTTT
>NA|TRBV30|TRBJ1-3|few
CAWSGAGNTIYF
TGTGCCTGGAGCGGGGCGGGAAACACCATATATTTT
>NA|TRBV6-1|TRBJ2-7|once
CASVSQTIEQYF
TGTGCCAGCGTGTCACAGACCATCGAGCAGTACTTC
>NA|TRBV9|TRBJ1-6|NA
CASSVAEGSYNSPLHF
TGTGCCAGCAGCGTAGCTGAGGGCTCCTATAATTCACCCCTCCACTTT
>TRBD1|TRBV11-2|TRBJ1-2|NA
CASSPPSVGGGYTF
TGTGCCAGCAGCCCCCCATCCGTAGGGGGCGGCTACACCTTC
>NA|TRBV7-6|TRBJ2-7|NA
CASSLEEGSYEQYF
TGTGCCAGCAGCTTAGAGGAGGGCTCCTACGAGCAGTACTTC
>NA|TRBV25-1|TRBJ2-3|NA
CASSRDFPTDTQYF
TGTGCCAGCAGCCGGGACTTCCCCACAGATACGCAGTATTTT
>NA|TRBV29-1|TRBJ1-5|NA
CSVEDRGCNQPQHF
TGCAGCGTTGAAGACAGGGGCTGCAATCAGCCCCAGCATTTT
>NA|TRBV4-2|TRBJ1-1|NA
CASSHPNTEAFF
TGTGCCAGCAGCCACCCGAACACTGAAGCTTTCTTT
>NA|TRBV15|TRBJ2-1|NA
CATTVPGRESVGEQFF
TGTGCCACCACCGTCCCAGGCAGGGAATCGGTTGGTGAGCAGTTCTTC
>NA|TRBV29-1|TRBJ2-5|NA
CSVDGSRGSETQYF
TGCAGCGTTGACGGCAGCAGGGGTTCGGAGACCCAGTACTTC
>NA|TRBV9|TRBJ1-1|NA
CASSVGFDNTEAFF
TGTGCCAGCAGTGTGGGTTTCGACAACACTGAAGCTTTCTTT
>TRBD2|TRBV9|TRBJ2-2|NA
CASSVGDYTKFANTGELFF
TGTGCCAGCAGCGTGGGGGACTATACCAAGTTCGCGAACACCGGGGAGCTGTTTTTT
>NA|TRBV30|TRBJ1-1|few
CAWIRGNTEAFF
TGTGCCTGGATTCGGGGGAACACTGAAGCTTTCTTT
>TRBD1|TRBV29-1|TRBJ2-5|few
CSGGTVQETQYF
TGCAGCGGGGGGACAGTACAAGAGACCCAGTACTTC
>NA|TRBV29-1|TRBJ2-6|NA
CSVGNLGANVLTF
TGCAGCGTTGGTAACCTTGGGGCCAACGTCCTGACTTTC
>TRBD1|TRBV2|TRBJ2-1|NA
CASMDRGEYNEQFF
TGTGCCAGCATGGACAGGGGGGAATACAATGAGCAGTTCTTC
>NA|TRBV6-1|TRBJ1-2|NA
CASGYQIPNYGYTF
TGTGCCAGCGGCTATCAAATCCCTAACTATGGCTACACCTTC
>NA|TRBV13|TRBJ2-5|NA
CASSLRSGETQYF
TGTGCCAGCAGCTTAAGGTCGGGAGAGACCCAGTACTTC
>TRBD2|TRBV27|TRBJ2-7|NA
CASSILLAGGSYEQYF
TGTGCCAGCAGTATTTTGCTGGCGGGGGGATCCTACGAGCAGTACTTC
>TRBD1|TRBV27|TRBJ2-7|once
CASSHRQGYEQYF
TGTGCCAGCAGTCATAGACAGGGCTACGAGCAGTACTTC
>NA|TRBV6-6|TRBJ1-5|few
CASRPGLGQPQHF
TGTGCCAGCCGTCCAGGGTTGGGTCAGCCCCAGCATTTT
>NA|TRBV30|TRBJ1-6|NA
CAWNFDKGSYNSPLHF
TGTGCCTGGAATTTCGATAAAGGCTCCTATAATTCACCCCTCCACTTT
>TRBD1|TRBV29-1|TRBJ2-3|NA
CSASGGADTQYF
TGCAGCGCCTCAGGGGGCGCAGATACGCAGTATTTT
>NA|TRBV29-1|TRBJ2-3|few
CSVHPGLRGRADTQYF
TGCAGCGTCCACCCGGGTTTGAGAGGTAGGGCAGATACGCAGTATTTT